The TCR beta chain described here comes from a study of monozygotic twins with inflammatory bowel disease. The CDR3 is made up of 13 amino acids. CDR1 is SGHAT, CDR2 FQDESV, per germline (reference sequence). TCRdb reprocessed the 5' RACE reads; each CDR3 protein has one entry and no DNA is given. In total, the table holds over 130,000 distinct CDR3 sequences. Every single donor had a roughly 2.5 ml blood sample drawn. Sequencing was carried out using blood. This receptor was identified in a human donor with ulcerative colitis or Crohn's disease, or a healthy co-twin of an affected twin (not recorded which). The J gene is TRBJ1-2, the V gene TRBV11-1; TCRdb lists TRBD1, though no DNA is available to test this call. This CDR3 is CASSLVGVGHLAF.